These 2 T cell receptor beta chains came from one sample sequenced in a study of cytomegalovirus exposure and HLA in healthy donors. PCR amplification relied on 60 Vbeta primers (plus 13 Jbeta primers). Repertoires were generated with immunoSEQ multiplex PCR, while TCRdb's copy carries only in-frame clones and drops some. There are about 170,000 clones in the sample; roughly 60% occur only once, and roughly 2.9% lies in the top ten. The sequenced sample was PBMCs. The source is a man aged 40-49 years in good health and CMV-seronegative.

This clone has more than one count but fewer than ten. CDR3 sequence: CARERRDRIYNEQFF. CDR3 nucleotides: TGTGCCAGAGAACGCCGGGACAGAATCTACAATGAGCAGTTCTTC. The chain recombines TRBV5-6 with TRBJ2-1; 7 nucleotides line up with TRBD1. V gave up 8 bases and J gave up 3 bases; unmatched junction bases: 11. Germline-derived CDR1 and CDR2 are SGHDT and YYEEEE. The CDR3 loop spans 15 amino acids.

This clone has more than one count but fewer than ten. The chain has TRBV27 and TRBJ1-3; D possibly corresponds to TRBD1 (6 bases). Germline CDR1 MNHEY, CDR2 SMNVEV (reference sequence). The V end lost 5 bases, the J end lost 0 bases, and 20 bases lay between the germline ends. The CDR3 has 18 amino acids. CDR3 protein: CASSPYRTAQDSGNTIYF. In DNA form, the CDR3 reads TGTGCCAGCAGTCCGTACCGGACAGCCCAAGACTCTGGAAACACCATATATTTT.